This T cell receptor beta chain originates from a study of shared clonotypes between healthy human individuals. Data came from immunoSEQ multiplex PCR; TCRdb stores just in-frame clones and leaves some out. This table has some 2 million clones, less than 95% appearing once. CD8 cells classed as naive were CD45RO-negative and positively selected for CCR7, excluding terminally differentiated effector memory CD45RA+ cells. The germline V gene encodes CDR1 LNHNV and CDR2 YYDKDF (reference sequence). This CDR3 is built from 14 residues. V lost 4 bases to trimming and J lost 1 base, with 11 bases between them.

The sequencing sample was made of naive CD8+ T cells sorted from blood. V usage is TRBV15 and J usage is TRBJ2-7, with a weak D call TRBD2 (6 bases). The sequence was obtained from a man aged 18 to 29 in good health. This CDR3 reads CATSTPGLSYEQYF. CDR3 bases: TGTGCCACCAGCACCCCGGGACTTTCCTACGAGCAGTACTTC.